Following are 2 T cell receptor beta chains from one sample sequenced in a study of cytomegalovirus exposure and HLA in healthy donors. Only in-frame clones appear in the TCRdb table, and some are missing; sequencing was by immunoSEQ multiplex PCR. The sample lists 250,000 to 350,000 clones, roughly 90% occurring once. The material sequenced was PBMCs. The receptors were sampled from a man aged 25 to 45 in good health and CMV-seronegative.

V and J are TRBV10-3 and TRBJ2-1; 7 bases agree with TRBD2. The V and J ends lost 8 bases and 0 bases, in that order; junction bases with no gene match: 7. Germline V lookup: CDR1 ENHRY, CDR2 SYGVKD. CDR3 length: 15 amino acids. The CDR3 DNA sequence: TGTGCCATCGGGGGAGCGGGGAGCTCCTACAATGAGCAGTTCTTC. Residues: CAIGGAGSSYNEQFF.

The chain has TRBV7-9 and TRBJ2-3; 7 bases match TRBD1. Germline V gene lookup returns CDR1 SEHNR and CDR2 FQNEAQ (reference sequence). Trimming at V came to 2 bases and at J to 5 bases, leaving 1 base not matched to a gene. The CDR3 loop spans 13 amino acids. CDR3 nucleotides: TGTGCCAGCAGCTTAACAGGGGTAGATACGCAGTATTTT. Translating gives CASSLTGVDTQYF.